The 20 T cell receptor beta chains below were found in one sample sequenced in a study of cytomegalovirus exposure and HLA in healthy donors. 13 Jbeta primers and 60 Vbeta primers were used for the PCR. Here immunoSEQ multiplex PCR was the method, and the copy in TCRdb shows in-frame clones only, minus some. The sample records under 150,000 clones, approximately 79% being singletons. The material sequenced was PBMCs. Receptors originate from a woman aged 40 to 50 in good health and CMV-seropositive.

Notes on this clone: An end of the junction does not agree with germline; a read error may underlie this. The chain employs TRBV7-9 and TRBJ1-5; a weak D match, TRBD1 (6 bases). Looked up from germline, CDR1 is SEHNR and CDR2 is FQNEAQ (reference sequence). CDR3 size: 15 residues. The CDR3 loop is CSSSLGTGTNQPQHF. CDR3 DNA: TGTTCCAGCAGCTTAGGCACAGGGACCAATCAGCCCCAGCATTTT.

The chain carries TRBV11-2 and TRBJ2-5; the match to TRBD2 covers 9 bases. Losses at the gene ends were 2 bases for V and 5 bases for J; bases not matched to a gene: 9. The CDR3 consists of 16 residues. Germline V gene lookup returns CDR1 SGHAT and CDR2 FQNNGV. The CDR3 nucleotides are TGTGCCAGCAGCTTATTGAGCGGGGGGCAGGGGGAGACCCAGTACTTC. This gives the protein CASSLLSGGQGETQYF.

V gene TRBV18 combines with J gene TRBJ2-2, with 7 bases identical to TRBD1. The CDR3 extends over 15 amino acids. The junction had 6 bases not matched to a gene; V was cut back by 3 bases and J by 5 bases. Germline CDR1 and CDR2: KGHSH and LQKENI. DNA of the CDR3: TGTGCCAGCTCACCTCTCCCAGGGGGTACCGGGGAGCTGTTTTTT. Translated, it gives CASSPLPGGTGELFF.

The chain combines TRBV6-5 with TRBJ1-2; 12 bases line up with TRBD1. Germline V gene sequence: CDR1 MNHEY, CDR2 SVGAGI. The CDR3 runs to 14 residues. V trimming: 6 bases; J trimming: 8 bases; junction bases outside the gene matches: 7. CDR3 loop: CASSGGTGGAGYTF. The CDR3 coding sequence is TGTGCCAGCAGCGGCGGGACAGGGGGCGCCGGCTACACCTTC.

The chain is built from TRBV5-1 and TRBJ1-6; D call uncertain. V dropped 3 bases and J dropped 4 bases, with 5 bases sitting between them. Germline V gene lookup returns CDR1 SGHRS and CDR2 YFSETQ. This CDR3 is built from 13 residues. CDR3 sequence reads: CASSSGYNSPLHF. In DNA form, the CDR3 reads TGCGCCAGCAGCTCAGGATATAATTCACCCCTCCACTTT. Variable domain in full (rest from reference TRBV5-1 and TRBJ1-6): KAGVTQTPRYLIKTRGQQVTLSCSPISGHRSVSWYQQTPGQGLQFLFEYFSETQRNKGNFPGRFSGRQFSNSRSEMNVSTLELGDSALYLCASSSGYNSPLHFGNGTRLTVT.

The V gene is TRBV10-3, the J gene TRBJ2-2; tentative D call: TRBD2 (5 bases). Trimming shortened V by 0 bases and J by 1 base, and 18 bases separated the two germline ends. CDR1 and CDR2 (germline): ENHRY, SYGVKD. This CDR3 comprises 19 residues. CDR3 sequence: CAISESFPPGLWNTGELFF. DNA for the CDR3: TGTGCCATCAGTGAGTCCTTTCCCCCTGGACTGTGGAACACCGGGGAGCTGTTTTTT.

The gene calls are TRBV28 and TRBJ1-2; 8 bases align to TRBD1. The J segment lost 4 bases and the V segment lost 5 bases, leaving 9 bases of the junction unmatched. This CDR3 has 15 amino acids. CDR1 MDHEN and CDR2 SYDVKM come from the germline V gene. The CDR3 nucleotides read TGTGCCAGCAGTCCCCCGGACAGGGTGGCCTATGGCTACACCTTC. Encoded protein: CASSPPDRVAYGYTF.

The chain couples TRBV7-2 to TRBJ2-3, with 15 bases aligning to TRBD2. V was pared by 0 bases and J by 0 bases, with 1 base of the junction left unmatched. The CDR3 consists of 18 residues. CDR1 SGHTA and CDR2 FQGNSA come from the germline V gene. CDR3 sequence reads: CASSLAGLAGGSTDTQYF. In DNA, the CDR3 is TGTGCCAGCAGCTTAGCGGGACTAGCGGGGGGCAGCACAGATACGCAGTATTTT.

The J gene is TRBJ1-1, the V gene TRBV5-6; D perhaps matches TRBD1 (5 bases). The germline gives CDR1 SGHDT, CDR2 YYEEEE. V was clipped by 2 bases and J by 4 bases, with 18 bases between them. This CDR3 is built from 16 residues. The CDR3 loop reads CASSFRTPPGGTEAFF. CDR3 nucleotides: TGTGCCAGCAGCTTCCGGACACCTCCCGGGGGCACTGAAGCTTTCTTT.

The genes are TRBV5-1 and TRBJ2-3; D might be TRBD1 (5 bases). The V and J ends lost 0 bases and 2 bases respectively, with 10 bases between them. The CDR3 length is 15 residues. CDR1 is SGHRS and CDR2 is YFSETQ in the germline V gene. CDR3 bases: TGCGCCAGCAGCTTGGGGGGCAAGAACACAGATACGCAGTATTTT. Its protein is CASSLGGKNTDTQYF. Full variable domain (rest looked up from reference TRBV5-1 and TRBJ2-3): KAGVTQTPRYLIKTRGQQVTLSCSPISGHRSVSWYQQTPGQGLQFLFEYFSETQRNKGNFPGRFSGRQFSNSRSEMNVSTLELGDSALYLCASSLGGKNTDTQYFGPGTRLTVL.

A single count supports this clone. The chain recombines TRBV14 with TRBJ1-1; TRBD1 might be the D (6 bases). Trimming cost V 1 base and J 0 bases, with 9 bases left between them. Germline V gene data show CDR1 as SGHDN and CDR2 as FVKESK. This CDR3 spans 15 amino acids. DNA of the CDR3: TGTGCCAGCAGCCAAGCGGGACATTTGAACACTGAAGCTTTCTTT. It specifies CASSQAGHLNTEAFF. Combining the CDR3 with reference TRBV14 and TRBJ1-1 gives the whole variable domain EAGVTQFPSHSVIEKGQTVTLRCDPISGHDNLYWYRRVMGKEIKFLLHFVKESKQDESGMPNNRFLAERTGGTYSTLKVQPAELEDSGVYFCASSQAGHLNTEAFFGQGTRLTVV.

The J gene is TRBJ1-3, the V gene TRBV2, with a weak D call TRBD1 (5 bases). CDR3 length: 13 residues. The germline V gene has CDR1 SNHLY and CDR2 FYNNEI. Trimming pared 10 bases from V and 2 bases from J, leaving 12 bases between. This CDR3 is CATGGTPGNTIYF. Here the CDR3 DNA reads TGTGCCACCGGGGGGACTCCTGGAAACACCATATATTTT.

V and J are TRBV5-1 and TRBJ1-3; 9 bases match TRBD1. With 3 bases clipped from V and 0 bases from J, the junction kept 1 base outside the gene matches. Germline V gene data show CDR1 as SGHRS and CDR2 as YFSETQ. This CDR3 is 15 amino acids long. This chain's CDR3 is CASSWDRASGNTIYF. The CDR3 DNA sequence: TGCGCCAGCAGCTGGGACAGGGCCTCTGGAAACACCATATATTTT.

This sequence joins TRBV5-1 and TRBJ1-4; the match to TRBD1 covers 10 bases. Per germline, CDR1 SGHRS and CDR2 YFSETQ. V shed 4 bases and J 7 bases; nucleotides not matched to a gene: 7. The CDR3 is made up of 15 amino acids. As DNA, the CDR3 is TGCGCCAGCAGCCTTCGGACAGGGGGGGGTGAAAAACTGTTTTTT. Its translation is CASSLRTGGGEKLFF.

The chain employs TRBV9 and TRBJ1-4, with D perhaps TRBD1 (5 bases). Germline-derived CDR1 and CDR2 are SGDLS and YYNGEE. This CDR3 has 15 residues. Trimming pared 2 bases from V and 4 bases from J, leaving 12 bases between. The CDR3 protein is CASSVQGLVNEKLFF. In nucleotides, the CDR3 is TGTGCCAGCAGCGTCCAGGGTTTAGTTAATGAAAAACTGTTTTTT.

The chain couples TRBV7-9 to TRBJ2-5, with 8 bases aligning to TRBD2. The germline CDR1 and CDR2 sequences are SEHNR and FQNEAQ (reference sequence). The CDR3 spans 15 residues. V shed 2 bases, J shed 9 bases, and the junction held 11 bases outside the gene matches. In nucleotides, the CDR3 is TGTGCCAGCAGCTTAAGCGGGAGCTTGGGGGGGCCCCAGTACTTC. It translates to CASSLSGSLGGPQYF. The whole variable domain, filled in from reference TRBV7-9 and TRBJ2-5, reads DTGVSQNPRHKITKRGQNVTFRCDPISEHNRLYWYRQTLGQGPEFLTYFQNEAQLEKSRLLSDRFSAERPKGSFSTLEIQRTEQGDSAMYLCASSLSGSLGGPQYFGPGTRLLVL.

This clone has more than one count but fewer than ten. The chain recombines TRBV4-2 with TRBJ2-1, with TRBD2 matching 15 bases. CDR3 size: 20 residues. Trimming cost V 2 bases and J 0 bases; bases outside gene matches: 8. Per germline, CDR1 LGHNA and CDR2 YNFKEQ. The CDR3 is CASSQPGTSGGTRSYNEQFF. CDR3 DNA: TGTGCCAGCAGCCAACCCGGGACTAGCGGGGGGACTCGCTCCTACAATGAGCAGTTCTTC.

V usage is TRBV18 and J usage is TRBJ1-4, with a tentative D call TRBD1 (5 bases). CDR3 length: 14 amino acids. Germline-derived CDR1 and CDR2 are KGHSH and LQKENI. V lost 5 bases and J lost 4, with 11 bases in between. This CDR3 reads CASSRAGLNEKLFF. The CDR3 DNA sequence: TGTGCCAGCTCAAGAGCAGGGCTTAATGAAAAACTGTTTTTT.

For this clone: The same CDR3 is also encoded by other DNA sequences in this sample. The CDR3: CASSVTGGSTEAFF. Written as DNA, the CDR3 is TGTGCCAGCAGCGTGACAGGGGGAAGCACTGAAGCTTTCTTT. This rearrangement joins TRBV6-5 to TRBJ1-1, with 9 bases aligning to TRBD1. J gave up 4 bases and V 6 bases, and 6 bases lay outside the gene matches. Germline V gene sequence: CDR1 MNHEY, CDR2 SVGAGI. This CDR3 is built from 14 residues.

The rearrangement joins TRBV19 to TRBJ2-7, with D possibly being TRBD2 (6 bases). V lost 4 bases and J lost 4, with 20 bases in between. Germline V lookup: CDR1 LNHDA, CDR2 SQIVND (reference sequence). There are 16 residues in the CDR3. Here the CDR3 reads CASSSLNQRGLYEQYF. In nucleotides, the CDR3 is TGTGCCAGTAGTAGCCTCAACCAAAGAGGACTATACGAGCAGTACTTC.